This TCR beta chain was profiled in a study of blood T cells in healthy people across ages. Points from the study as a whole: Among long-lived donors, naive CD4+ cells were more numerous and diversity higher than in aged donors. Nothing was known about donor CMV status, and this possibly confounded expanded clonotype changes.

Combining a sample-barcoded 5' primer with a J-beta primer mix, a second PCR ran for roughly 7 to 12 cycles. Each cDNA was tagged by a template-switch adaptor containing 12 random nucleotides. In TCRdb, the 5' RACE reads were re-called with MiXCR into one record per CDR3 protein. The sample holds 630,000 or so distinct CDR3 sequences, about 28% seen once. In its sample, this clonotype was seen a few times. Its antigen is unidentified. The authors isolated at least 7 million PBMCs per sample. The germline gives CDR1 SGHTA, CDR2 FQGTGA. The CDR3 loop spans 16 amino acids. The V gene lost 5 bases and the J gene lost 1 base, with 16 bases spanning the gap.

Sequencing was done on a sample of blood. The TCR was taken from an elderly woman in good health. This chain joins TRBV7-3 and TRBJ2-3, with D perhaps TRBD1 or TRBD2 (5 bases each). This chain's CDR3 is CASSRSGAPGTDTQYF. Written as DNA, the CDR3 is TGTGCCAGCAGCCGATCCGGGGCGCCGGGCACAGATACGCAGTATTTT.